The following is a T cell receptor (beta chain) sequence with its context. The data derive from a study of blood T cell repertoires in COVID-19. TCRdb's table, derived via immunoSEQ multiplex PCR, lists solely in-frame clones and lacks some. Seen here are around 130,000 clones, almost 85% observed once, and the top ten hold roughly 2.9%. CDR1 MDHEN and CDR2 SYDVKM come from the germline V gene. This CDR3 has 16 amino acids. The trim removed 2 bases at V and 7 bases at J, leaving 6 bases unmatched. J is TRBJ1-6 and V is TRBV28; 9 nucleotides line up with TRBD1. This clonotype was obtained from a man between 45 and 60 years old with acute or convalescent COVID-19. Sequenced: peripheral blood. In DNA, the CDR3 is TGTGCCAGCAGTTTACCCTCCGGGACAGGGAATTCACCCCTCCACTTT. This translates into CASSLPSGTGNSPLHF.